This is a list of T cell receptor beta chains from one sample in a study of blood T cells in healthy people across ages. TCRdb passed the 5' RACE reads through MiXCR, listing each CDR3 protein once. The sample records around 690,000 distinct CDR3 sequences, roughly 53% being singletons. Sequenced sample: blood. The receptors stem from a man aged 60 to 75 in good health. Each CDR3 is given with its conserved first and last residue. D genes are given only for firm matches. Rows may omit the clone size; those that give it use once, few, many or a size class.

CDR3aa: CASSYSNYRGLAYEQYF
CDR3nt: TGTGCCAGCAGTTACTCGAACTACAGGGGCTTAGCCTACGAGCAGTACTTC
len: 17
d_gene: TRBD1
v_gene: TRBV6-2/TRBV6-3
abundance: NA
j_gene: TRBJ2-7

CDR3aa: CANSVDFMNTEAFF
CDR3nt: TGTGCCAACAGTGTTGACTTTATGAACACTGAAGCTTTCTTT
len: 14
d_gene: NA
v_gene: TRBV25-1
abundance: once
j_gene: TRBJ1-1

CDR3aa: CASQGGPNTGELFF
CDR3nt: TGCGCCAGCCAGGGTGGGCCGAACACCGGGGAGCTGTTTTTT
len: 14
d_gene: NA
v_gene: TRBV5-1
abundance: NA
j_gene: TRBJ2-2

CDR3aa: CASSLAAGRIPNTEAFF
CDR3nt: TGCGCCAGCAGCTTGGCCGCTGGGAGGATCCCGAACACTGAAGCTTTCTTT
len: 17
d_gene: NA
v_gene: TRBV5-1
abundance: NA
j_gene: TRBJ1-1

CDR3aa: CASSPREGGELFF
CDR3nt: TGCGCCAGCAGCCCCAGGGAAGGCGGGGAGCTGTTTTTT
len: 13
d_gene: NA
v_gene: TRBV5-1
abundance: NA
j_gene: TRBJ2-2

CDR3aa: CASSLVLGLLDTDTQYF
CDR3nt: TGTGCCAGCAGTTTGGTGCTGGGGCTTCTTGACACAGATACGCAGTATTTT
len: 17
d_gene: NA
v_gene: TRBV28
abundance: NA
j_gene: TRBJ2-3

CDR3aa: CASSQVRGLRGYTF
CDR3nt: TGCGCCAGCAGCCAAGTCCGGGGCTTGCGGGGCTACACCTTC
len: 14
d_gene: NA
v_gene: TRBV4-3
abundance: NA
j_gene: TRBJ1-2

CDR3aa: CASSPRTSGGANEQYF
CDR3nt: TGTGCCAGCAGCCCTCGGACTAGCGGGGGGGCCAATGAGCAGTACTTC
len: 16
d_gene: TRBD2
v_gene: TRBV7-2
abundance: NA
j_gene: TRBJ2-5

CDR3aa: CASSNLAGANVLTF
CDR3nt: TGTGCCAGCAGCAACCTCGCCGGGGCCAACGTCCTGACTTTC
len: 14
d_gene: NA
v_gene: TRBV11-2
abundance: NA
j_gene: TRBJ2-6

CDR3aa: CSVVALSSPNNEQFF
CDR3nt: TGCAGCGTTGTGGCCCTATCTAGCCCTAATAATGAGCAGTTCTTC
len: 15
d_gene: NA
v_gene: TRBV29-1
abundance: NA
j_gene: TRBJ2-1

CDR3aa: CASSSGTENQPQHF
CDR3nt: TGTGCCAGCTCATCCGGGACAGAGAATCAGCCCCAGCATTTT
len: 14
d_gene: TRBD1
v_gene: TRBV18
abundance: NA
j_gene: TRBJ1-5

CDR3aa: CSADQTGTGNEQYF
CDR3nt: TGCAGCGCTGATCAAACAGGGACGGGCAACGAGCAGTACTTC
len: 14
d_gene: NA
v_gene: TRBV29-1
abundance: once
j_gene: TRBJ2-7

CDR3aa: CASSLGNSGGQETQYF
CDR3nt: TGCGCCAGCAGCTTGGGTAATAGCGGGGGCCAAGAGACCCAGTACTTC
len: 16
d_gene: TRBD2
v_gene: TRBV5-1
abundance: NA
j_gene: TRBJ2-5

CDR3aa: CASSAALNEQFF
CDR3nt: TGTGCCAGCAGTGCAGCTCTAAATGAGCAGTTCTTC
len: 12
d_gene: NA
v_gene: TRBV7-2
abundance: many
j_gene: TRBJ2-1

CDR3aa: CASSRTGKSGYEQYF
CDR3nt: TGTGCCAGCAGTAGGACAGGGAAGTCCGGCTACGAGCAGTACTTC
len: 15
d_gene: NA
v_gene: TRBV21-1
abundance: NA
j_gene: TRBJ2-7

CDR3aa: CASSVVPGANTGELFF
CDR3nt: TGTGCCAGCAGCGTAGTTCCAGGGGCGAACACCGGGGAGCTGTTTTTT
len: 16
d_gene: NA
v_gene: TRBV9
abundance: NA
j_gene: TRBJ2-2

CDR3aa: CSARDPRGGGEAFF
CDR3nt: TGCAGTGCTAGAGATCCGCGAGGGGGGGGTGAAGCTTTCTTT
len: 14
d_gene: NA
v_gene: TRBV20-1
abundance: NA
j_gene: TRBJ1-1

CDR3aa: CASPRLGGENYGYTF
CDR3nt: TGTGCCAGCCCCCGGCTGGGGGGAGAAAACTATGGCTACACCTTC
len: 15
d_gene: NA
v_gene: TRBV7-9
abundance: NA
j_gene: TRBJ1-2

CDR3aa: CASRRERGSYEQYF
CDR3nt: TGTGCCAGCAGACGGGAGAGAGGCTCCTACGAGCAGTACTTC
len: 14
d_gene: NA
v_gene: TRBV2
abundance: NA
j_gene: TRBJ2-7

CDR3aa: CASSLQSSGGITDTQYF
CDR3nt: TGTGCCAGCAGCCTGCAGTCTAGCGGGGGGATCACAGATACGCAGTATTTT
len: 17
d_gene: TRBD2
v_gene: TRBV7-2
abundance: NA
j_gene: TRBJ2-3

CDR3aa: CASSLSSGPPQETQYF
CDR3nt: TGTGCCAGCAGTTTATCGTCCGGGCCCCCCCAAGAGACCCAGTACTTC
len: 16
d_gene: NA
v_gene: TRBV27
abundance: NA
j_gene: TRBJ2-5

CDR3aa: CSVPAGGLEQYF
CDR3nt: TGCAGCGTTCCAGCGGGGGGCCTCGAGCAGTACTTC
len: 12
d_gene: TRBD2
v_gene: TRBV29-1
abundance: few
j_gene: TRBJ2-7

CDR3aa: CASSFARTYYGYTF
CDR3nt: TGTGCCAGCAGCTTCGCCAGGACCTACTATGGCTACACCTTC
len: 14
d_gene: NA
v_gene: TRBV7-9
abundance: NA
j_gene: TRBJ1-2

CDR3aa: CASSQDIGERNEQFF
CDR3nt: TGTGCCAGCAGCCAAGATATCGGGGAACGAAATGAGCAGTTCTTC
len: 15
d_gene: NA
v_gene: TRBV3-1
abundance: few
j_gene: TRBJ2-1

CDR3aa: CASSLQGAGQETQYF
CDR3nt: TGTGCCAGCAGTTTACAGGGGGCGGGTCAAGAGACCCAGTACTTC
len: 15
d_gene: TRBD1
v_gene: TRBV27
abundance: many
j_gene: TRBJ2-5

CDR3aa: CSARPTSFSYNEQFF
CDR3nt: TGCAGTGCTAGACCGACTAGCTTCTCCTACAATGAGCAGTTCTTC
len: 15
d_gene: TRBD2
v_gene: TRBV20-1
abundance: NA
j_gene: TRBJ2-1

CDR3aa: CATSRGVTEPREQYF
CDR3nt: TGTGCCACCAGCAGAGGGGTTACGGAACCTCGCGAGCAGTACTTC
len: 15
d_gene: NA
v_gene: TRBV15
abundance: NA
j_gene: TRBJ2-7

CDR3aa: CASSFLAGGSQETQYF
CDR3nt: TGCGCCAGCAGCTTCCTAGCGGGGGGGAGCCAAGAGACCCAGTACTTC
len: 16
d_gene: TRBD2
v_gene: TRBV5-1
abundance: many
j_gene: TRBJ2-5

CDR3aa: CILRGVEETQYF
CDR3nt: TGCATCCTTAGGGGGGTCGAAGAGACCCAGTACTTC
len: 12
d_gene: NA
v_gene: TRBV20-1
abundance: few
j_gene: TRBJ2-5

CDR3aa: CARALTENGYTF
CDR3nt: TGCGCCAGGGCCTTAACAGAAAATGGCTACACCTTC
len: 12
d_gene: NA
v_gene: TRBV4-1
abundance: NA
j_gene: TRBJ1-2

CDR3aa: CASSLETRDEQYF
CDR3nt: TGTGCCAGCAGCCTGGAGACCCGGGATGAGCAGTACTTC
len: 13
d_gene: NA
v_gene: TRBV3-1
abundance: once
j_gene: TRBJ2-5

CDR3aa: CASSLPGRSYEQYF
CDR3nt: TGTGCCAGCAGCCTTCCGGGACGGAGCTACGAGCAGTACTTC
len: 14
d_gene: NA
v_gene: TRBV5-4
abundance: NA
j_gene: TRBJ2-7

CDR3aa: CASSQVPNEQFF
CDR3nt: TGTGCCAGCAGCCAAGTTCCCAATGAGCAGTTCTTC
len: 12
d_gene: NA
v_gene: TRBV3-1
abundance: NA
j_gene: TRBJ2-1

CDR3aa: CASSYQGPYEQYF
CDR3nt: TGTGCCAGCAGTTACCAGGGACCCTACGAGCAGTACTTC
len: 13
d_gene: NA
v_gene: TRBV6-2/TRBV6-3
abundance: NA
j_gene: TRBJ2-7

CDR3aa: CASRPGGTDSGANALTF
CDR3nt: TGCGCCAGCAGACCAGGGGGAACGGACTCTGGGGCCAACGCCCTGACTTTC
len: 17
d_gene: TRBD1
v_gene: TRBV5-1
abundance: NA
j_gene: TRBJ2-6